What follows describes a single T cell receptor beta chain. Its antigen is unknown. Per germline, CDR1 SGHVS and CDR2 FQNEAQ. The CDR3 runs 15 residues. The sample comes from a study of cytomegalovirus exposure and HLA in healthy donors. Whole-study results and caveats: Earlier analysis looked at TCR beta V segments, and most were productive about 90% or about 30% of the time. With later analysis, a missense DCLRE1C variant became linked to TCR beta V- and J-gene trimming. Serostatus for CMV was the only available immune exposure information.

PCR used 60 Vbeta primers and 13 Jbeta primers. Sequenced by immunoSEQ multiplex PCR; TCRdb stores in-frame clones only, minus some. This table lists about 140,000 clones. The TCR was taken from a woman aged 18-29 years in good health and CMV-seronegative. The rearrangement uses TRBV7-8 and TRBJ2-5; 8 positions agree with TRBD2. The J call may not be correct, given that the DNA end is closer to TRBJ2-7. The specimen sequenced was PBMCs. Here the CDR3 DNA reads TGTGCCAGCAGCTTAGGGGGGACTAGGGGCTACGAGCAGTACTTC. Amino acids: CASSLGGTRGYEQYF.